Sequencing of this T cell receptor (beta chain) was carried out in a study of T cell responses to AZD1222 COVID-19 vaccine. Sequencing was performed with immunoSEQ multiplex PCR; in TCRdb, only in-frame clones are kept and a portion is missing. The profile covers roughly 170,000 clones, with 80% to 90% appearing a single time and about 0.49% taken by the ten largest. There are a few counts of this clone. CDR1 SGHRS and CDR2 YFSETQ come from the germline V gene. The CDR3 extends over 13 amino acids. V lost 4 bases, J lost 5 bases, and 12 bases lay in between. The receptor comes from an adult in good health. The chain couples TRBV5-1 to TRBJ1-2, with D unresolved. The sequenced sample was peripheral blood, obtained on day 0 of AZD1222 vaccination. DNA of the CDR3: TGCGCCAGCAGCGACGACGGATCTTATGGCTACACCTTC. The encoded protein is CASSDDGSYGYTF.